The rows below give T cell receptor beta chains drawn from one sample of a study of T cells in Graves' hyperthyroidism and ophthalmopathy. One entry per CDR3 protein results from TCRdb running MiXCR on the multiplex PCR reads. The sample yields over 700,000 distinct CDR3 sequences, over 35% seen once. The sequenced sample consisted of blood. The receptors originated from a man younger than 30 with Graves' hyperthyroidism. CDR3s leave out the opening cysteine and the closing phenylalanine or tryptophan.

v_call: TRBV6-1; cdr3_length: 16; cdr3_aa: ASSTRDRGPLSGNTIY
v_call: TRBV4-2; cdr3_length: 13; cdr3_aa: ASSQVGGAGYEQY
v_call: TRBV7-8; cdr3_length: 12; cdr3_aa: ASSLVGLNYEQY
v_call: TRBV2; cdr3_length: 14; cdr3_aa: ASSATPSSYNSPLH
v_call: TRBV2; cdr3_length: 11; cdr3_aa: ASWTSYSYEQY
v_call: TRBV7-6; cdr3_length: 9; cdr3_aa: ASRTFGTQY
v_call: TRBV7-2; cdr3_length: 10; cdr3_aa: ASTFRHTEAF
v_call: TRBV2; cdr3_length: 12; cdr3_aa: ASSRDREEETQY
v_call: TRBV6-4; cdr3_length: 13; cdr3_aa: ASSDYDRGRTEAF
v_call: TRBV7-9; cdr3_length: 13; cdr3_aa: ASSPVEAPDYEQY
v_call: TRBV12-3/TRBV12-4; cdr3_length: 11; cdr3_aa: ASSSGFGNTIY
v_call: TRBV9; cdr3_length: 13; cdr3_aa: ASSVDATDNYGYT
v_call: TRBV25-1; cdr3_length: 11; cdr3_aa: ASTRTNSYEQY
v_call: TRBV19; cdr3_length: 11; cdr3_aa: ASSIGGFYEQY
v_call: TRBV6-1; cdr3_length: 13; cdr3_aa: ASSEADGGQRKLF
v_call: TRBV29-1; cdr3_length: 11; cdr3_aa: SVLVSGANVLT
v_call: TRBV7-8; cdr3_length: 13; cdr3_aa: ASSLEGHLGDGYT
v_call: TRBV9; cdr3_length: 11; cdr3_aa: ASSSSRAGELF
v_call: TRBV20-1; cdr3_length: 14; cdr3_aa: SARVPLAGVEETQY
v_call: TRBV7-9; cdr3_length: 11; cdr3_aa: ASSGNRGTEAF
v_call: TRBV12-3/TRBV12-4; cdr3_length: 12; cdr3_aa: ATRIGQSSYEQY
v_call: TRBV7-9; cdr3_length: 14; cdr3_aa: ASSLGARDRGFIAY
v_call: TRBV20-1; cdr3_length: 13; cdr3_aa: SARDVGRSSYEQY
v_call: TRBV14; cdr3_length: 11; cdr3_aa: ASYPGLNYEQY
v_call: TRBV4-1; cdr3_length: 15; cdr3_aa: ASSQDALAGGRETQY
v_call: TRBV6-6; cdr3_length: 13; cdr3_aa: ASSFDREWNSPLH
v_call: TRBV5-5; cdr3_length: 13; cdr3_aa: ASSPGTSGDGTQY
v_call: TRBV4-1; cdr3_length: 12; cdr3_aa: ASSQVSETYEQY
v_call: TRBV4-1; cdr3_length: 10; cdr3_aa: ASSQEWDQQY
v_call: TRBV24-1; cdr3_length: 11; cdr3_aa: ATSDIDTGELF
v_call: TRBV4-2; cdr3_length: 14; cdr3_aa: ASSGGAGSYNSPLH
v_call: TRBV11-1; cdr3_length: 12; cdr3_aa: ARLTGGWETEAF
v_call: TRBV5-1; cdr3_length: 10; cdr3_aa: ASNGGSHEQY
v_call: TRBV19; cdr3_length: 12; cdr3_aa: ASSTRTGGNVLT
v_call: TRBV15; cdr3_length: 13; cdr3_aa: ATSRESGMNTEAF
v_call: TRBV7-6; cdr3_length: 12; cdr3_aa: ASSLGGLQYEQY
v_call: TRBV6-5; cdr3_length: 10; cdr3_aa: ASASEVNVLT
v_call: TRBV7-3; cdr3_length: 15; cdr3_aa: ASSSLAGTSSSYEQY
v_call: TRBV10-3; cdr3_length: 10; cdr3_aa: ASSYVEGPQH
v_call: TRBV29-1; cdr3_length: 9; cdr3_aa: SVTIWNTIY
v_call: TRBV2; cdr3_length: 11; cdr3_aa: ASKSGTGPEAF
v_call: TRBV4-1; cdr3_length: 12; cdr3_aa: ASSQVGGEAEAF
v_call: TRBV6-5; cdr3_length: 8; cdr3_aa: ARLGGSYT